This TCR beta chain is from a study of cytomegalovirus exposure and HLA in healthy donors. In the study overall: Among the 400 or so donors who were genotyped, about 84% fell in the genetic ancestry cluster that is associated with self-reported Caucasian donors.

Those who donated were healthy bone marrow donors. A note on this clone: Its antigen is not known.

It was with 60 Vbeta and 13 Jbeta primers that the PCR ran. Assay: immunoSEQ multiplex PCR; the TCRdb copy retains only in-frame clones and omits some. This sample yields around 210,000 clones, of which roughly 77% are seen a single time; about 0.36% belongs to the top ten. Study-level points and caveats: Associated with cytomegalovirus, according to the listing, were about 160 TCR beta chains.

Per germline, CDR1 SGHVS and CDR2 FNYEAQ. The ends were cut back, 0 bases at V and 7 bases at J, with 18 bases in the middle. CDR3 length: 16 amino acids. The source is a male donor in good health and CMV-seropositive. This rearrangement joins TRBV7-6 to TRBJ1-2, with a tentative D call TRBD1 (5 bases). The sequenced sample consisted of PBMCs. CDR3 in amino acids: CASSLAPEAMGGGYTF. The CDR3 DNA is TGTGCCAGCAGCTTAGCGCCGGAGGCTATGGGGGGTGGCTACACCTTC.